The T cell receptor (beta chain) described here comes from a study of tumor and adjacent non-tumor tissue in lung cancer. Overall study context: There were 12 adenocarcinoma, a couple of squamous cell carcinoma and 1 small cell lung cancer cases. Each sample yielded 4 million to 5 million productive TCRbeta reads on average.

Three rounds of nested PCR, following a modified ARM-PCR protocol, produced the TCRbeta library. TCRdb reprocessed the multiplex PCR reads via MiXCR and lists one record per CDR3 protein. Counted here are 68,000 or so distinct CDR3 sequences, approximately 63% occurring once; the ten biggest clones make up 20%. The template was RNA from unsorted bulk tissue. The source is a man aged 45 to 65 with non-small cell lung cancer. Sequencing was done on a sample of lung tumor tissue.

CDR3 sequence: CASSPSGGRPNVYTF. In DNA, the CDR3 is TGTGCCAGCAGTCCGTCGGGGGGGAGGCCAAACGTCTACACCTTC. The V gene is TRBV6-6, the J gene TRBJ1-2; D perhaps matches TRBD1 (5 bases). The CDR3 has 15 amino acids. Trimming cost V 5 bases and J 10 bases, with 23 bases left between them. Looked up from germline, CDR1 is MNHNY and CDR2 is SVGAGI (reference sequence).